Listed below are T cell receptor beta chains from one sample, sequenced in a study of PD-1 blockade in classical Hodgkin lymphoma. Profiled with immunoSEQ multiplex PCR; TCRdb holds only in-frame clones, not every one. Here the sample spans about 98,000 clones, about nine tenths being singletons. Sequencing used peripheral blood mononuclear cells (PBMCs), obtained at baseline. The origin of the receptors is a human donor with classical Hodgkin lymphoma. Each CDR3 is given with its conserved first and last residue. A D gene is named only where the DNA matches it firmly. Where a row states a size, it is once, few, many or the class of an expanded clone; other rows omit it.

j_gene: TRBJ1-3
v_gene: TRBV9
abundance: .
d_gene: .
CDR3nt: TGTGCCAGCAGTCCGGGGACTGGAAACACCATATATTTT
CDR3aa: CASSPGTGNTIYF

j_gene: TRBJ2-7
v_gene: TRBV7-6
abundance: .
d_gene: .
CDR3nt: TGTGCCAGCAGCTCTCTAGTAACCTACGAGCAGTACTTC
CDR3aa: CASSSLVTYEQYF

j_gene: TRBJ1-1
v_gene: TRBV5-4
abundance: .
d_gene: .
CDR3nt: TGTGCCAGCAGCTTGGGGGCCAACAGGGTACGGAACACTGAAGCTTTCTTT
CDR3aa: CASSLGANRVRNTEAFF

j_gene: TRBJ2-5
v_gene: TRBV5-1
abundance: .
d_gene: TRBD1
CDR3nt: TGCGCCAGCAGCTCCGGGACAGGGCACCTTAGGGAGACCCAGTACTTC
CDR3aa: CASSSGTGHLRETQYF

j_gene: TRBJ2-7
v_gene: TRBV5-5
abundance: .
d_gene: .
CDR3nt: TGTGCCAGCAGCTTGCGGGCCCCAAACGTCGGCGAGCAGTACTTC
CDR3aa: CASSLRAPNVGEQYF

j_gene: TRBJ2-7
v_gene: TRBV29-1
abundance: few
d_gene: .
CDR3nt: TGCAGCGTTGGGCAGGTTTCCTACGAGCAGTACTTC
CDR3aa: CSVGQVSYEQYF

j_gene: TRBJ1-3
v_gene: TRBV6-5
abundance: .
d_gene: .
CDR3nt: TGTGCCAGCAGTTACATCTCCCGCCTCGCGAGAGACACCATATATTTT
CDR3aa: CASSYISRLARDTIYF

j_gene: TRBJ2-5
v_gene: TRBV11-2
abundance: .
d_gene: .
CDR3nt: TGTGCCAGCAGCTTAATCCGAGAGACCCAGTACTTC
CDR3aa: CASSLIRETQYF

j_gene: TRBJ2-3
v_gene: TRBV5-6
abundance: .
d_gene: TRBD2
CDR3nt: TGTGCCAGCAGTCGGGCGGGAGGGACAGATACGCAGTATTTT
CDR3aa: CASSRAGGTDTQYF

j_gene: TRBJ2-7
v_gene: TRBV30
abundance: .
d_gene: TRBD1
CDR3nt: TGTGCCTGGAGTGTAGGACAGGGGATCGGCTACGAGCAGTACTTC
CDR3aa: CAWSVGQGIGYEQYF

j_gene: TRBJ2-7
v_gene: TRBV5-8
abundance: .
d_gene: TRBD2
CDR3nt: TGTGCCAGCAGCTTGAACCAAGGCGGGAGGACCTACTACGAGCAGTACTTC
CDR3aa: CASSLNQGGRTYYEQYF

j_gene: TRBJ2-3
v_gene: TRBV11-2
abundance: .
d_gene: .
CDR3nt: TGTGCCAGCAGCTTAGGAGGAGATACGCAGTATTTT
CDR3aa: CASSLGGDTQYF

j_gene: TRBJ2-5
v_gene: TRBV7-2
abundance: .
d_gene: .
CDR3nt: TGTGCCAGCAGCTTACAGTCAGCGAAAGGAGAGACCCAGTACTTC
CDR3aa: CASSLQSAKGETQYF

j_gene: TRBJ2-7
v_gene: TRBV9
abundance: .
d_gene: TRBD1
CDR3nt: TGTGCCAGCAGCGTTGGGACAGGAAACTACGAGCAGTACTTC
CDR3aa: CASSVGTGNYEQYF

j_gene: TRBJ1-1
v_gene: TRBV9
abundance: .
d_gene: .
CDR3nt: TGTGCCAGCAGCGTAATCGGGGGGACGACTGAAGCTTTCTTT
CDR3aa: CASSVIGGTTEAFF

j_gene: TRBJ2-6
v_gene: TRBV15
abundance: .
d_gene: .
CDR3nt: TGTGCCACCAGCAGGCAGTATGGGGCCAACGTCCTGACTTTC
CDR3aa: CATSRQYGANVLTF

j_gene: TRBJ2-1
v_gene: TRBV7-9
abundance: .
d_gene: .
CDR3nt: TGTGCCAGCAGCTTTGACAAAAATGAGCAGTTCTTC
CDR3aa: CASSFDKNEQFF

j_gene: TRBJ1-2
v_gene: TRBV28
abundance: .
d_gene: .
CDR3nt: TGTGCCAGCAGTTTATTCACAGGACAGTATGGCTACACCTTC
CDR3aa: CASSLFTGQYGYTF

j_gene: TRBJ2-7
v_gene: TRBV29-1
abundance: .
d_gene: .
CDR3nt: TGCAGCGTCGTGCGGGCAGGGTCAGGGGAGCAGTACTTC
CDR3aa: CSVVRAGSGEQYF

j_gene: TRBJ2-3
v_gene: TRBV11-1
abundance: .
d_gene: TRBD2
CDR3nt: TGTGCCAGCAGCGCTAGCGGGAGGGCCACAGATACGCAGTATTTT
CDR3aa: CASSASGRATDTQYF

j_gene: TRBJ2-7
v_gene: TRBV7-3
abundance: .
d_gene: TRBD2
CDR3nt: TGTGCCAGCAGCCCGACGGGGGGTGTCAACTACGAGCAGTACTTC
CDR3aa: CASSPTGGVNYEQYF

j_gene: TRBJ1-2
v_gene: TRBV5-1
abundance: .
d_gene: .
CDR3nt: TGCGCCAGCAGCTTGGCGGGGAACTATGGCTACACCTTC
CDR3aa: CASSLAGNYGYTF

j_gene: TRBJ2-1
v_gene: TRBV29-1
abundance: .
d_gene: TRBD1
CDR3nt: TGCAGCGTTGAGGACAGGGCCTGGCCCTACAATGAGCAGTTCTTC
CDR3aa: CSVEDRAWPYNEQFF

j_gene: TRBJ1-2
v_gene: TRBV6-5
abundance: .
d_gene: .
CDR3nt: TGTGCCAGCAGTTATGGGTCCTATGGCTACACCTTC
CDR3aa: CASSYGSYGYTF

j_gene: TRBJ1-3
v_gene: TRBV28
abundance: .
d_gene: .
CDR3nt: TGTGCCAGCAGCTGGGGCGTCTCCCCTCCTGGAAACACCATATATTTT
CDR3aa: CASSWGVSPPGNTIYF

j_gene: TRBJ1-2
v_gene: TRBV7-9
abundance: .
d_gene: .
CDR3nt: TGTGCCAGCAGCCTTTACTTCGGTGGTCTCTATGGCTACACCTTC
CDR3aa: CASSLYFGGLYGYTF

j_gene: TRBJ1-5
v_gene: TRBV5-6
abundance: .
d_gene: TRBD1
CDR3nt: TGTGCCAGCAGCCGGGCCGGGACAGGGAATCAGCCCCAGCATTTT
CDR3aa: CASSRAGTGNQPQHF

j_gene: TRBJ2-7
v_gene: TRBV30
abundance: .
d_gene: TRBD2
CDR3nt: TGTGCCTGGAAGGGAGTCGGACTAGCCATCAACGAGCAGTACTTC
CDR3aa: CAWKGVGLAINEQYF

j_gene: TRBJ1-3
v_gene: TRBV18
abundance: once
d_gene: .
CDR3nt: TGTGCCAGCTCACTAGGAGCGACAGATAGAAACACCATATATTTT
CDR3aa: CASSLGATDRNTIYF

j_gene: TRBJ2-5
v_gene: TRBV5-1
abundance: .
d_gene: .
CDR3nt: TGCGCCAGCAGCTTGGTCAGCTCCGGAGAGACCCAGTACTTC
CDR3aa: CASSLVSSGETQYF

j_gene: TRBJ2-1
v_gene: TRBV7-9
abundance: .
d_gene: .
CDR3nt: TGTGCCAGCAGCTTAGCGGGAAGGTACAATGAGCAGTTCTTC
CDR3aa: CASSLAGRYNEQFF

j_gene: TRBJ1-1
v_gene: TRBV28
abundance: few
d_gene: .
CDR3nt: TGTGCCAGCAGTCCGCGACAGAACACTGAAGCTTTCTTT
CDR3aa: CASSPRQNTEAFF

j_gene: TRBJ1-1
v_gene: TRBV11-2
abundance: few
d_gene: .
CDR3nt: TGTGCCAGCAGCTTAGGCAGGAACACTGAAGCTTTCTTT
CDR3aa: CASSLGRNTEAFF

j_gene: TRBJ2-5
v_gene: TRBV29-1
abundance: .
d_gene: .
CDR3nt: TGCAGCGTTGAAGACTTGAGAATCCTGCGGGCGATAGCCCAAGAGACCCAGTACTTC
CDR3aa: CSVEDLRILRAIAQETQYF

j_gene: TRBJ2-1
v_gene: TRBV4-1
abundance: .
d_gene: .
CDR3nt: TGCGCCAGCAGCCAAGTACCCGTAATTTCAAATGAGCAGTTCTTC
CDR3aa: CASSQVPVISNEQFF

j_gene: TRBJ1-2
v_gene: TRBV4-1
abundance: .
d_gene: .
CDR3nt: TGCGCCAGCAGCCAAGCCGGGAACTATGGCTACACCTTC
CDR3aa: CASSQAGNYGYTF

j_gene: TRBJ1-2
v_gene: TRBV6-5
abundance: .
d_gene: .
CDR3nt: TGTGCCAGCAGGGCTGAATCCGATAGTTCTGGCTACACCTTC
CDR3aa: CASRAESDSSGYTF

j_gene: TRBJ2-3
v_gene: TRBV29-1
abundance: .
d_gene: .
CDR3nt: TGCAGCGTTGGGTCGCTAGCGCTAAGCACAGATACGCAGTATTTT
CDR3aa: CSVGSLALSTDTQYF

j_gene: TRBJ2-7
v_gene: TRBV7-9
abundance: .
d_gene: TRBD1
CDR3nt: TGTGCCAGCAGCCGACCGGACAGGGCCGGGTACGAGCAGTACTTC
CDR3aa: CASSRPDRAGYEQYF

j_gene: TRBJ1-4
v_gene: TRBV5-4
abundance: .
d_gene: TRBD1
CDR3nt: TGTGCCAGCAGCTTGAAAGGGACAGGGGATTATGAAAAACTGTTTTTT
CDR3aa: CASSLKGTGDYEKLFF

j_gene: TRBJ1-3
v_gene: TRBV7-9
abundance: .
d_gene: TRBD1
CDR3nt: TGTGCCAGCAGCTCGTACAGGGGTAGAAACACCATATATTTT
CDR3aa: CASSSYRGRNTIYF

j_gene: TRBJ2-3
v_gene: TRBV27
abundance: .
d_gene: .
CDR3nt: TGTGCCAGCAGGCTTGCTAGCACAGATACGCAGTATTTT
CDR3aa: CASRLASTDTQYF

j_gene: TRBJ1-4
v_gene: TRBV6-6
abundance: .
d_gene: .
CDR3nt: TGTGCCAGCCAATTGGAATATAATGAAAAACTGTTTTTT
CDR3aa: CASQLEYNEKLFF

j_gene: TRBJ2-7
v_gene: TRBV30
abundance: .
d_gene: TRBD1
CDR3nt: TGTGCCTGGACCAACGGACAGGGCTCCTACGAGCAGTACTTC
CDR3aa: CAWTNGQGSYEQYF

j_gene: TRBJ2-2
v_gene: TRBV11-2
abundance: .
d_gene: TRBD2
CDR3nt: TGTGCCAGCAGGGACTACGCGGGAGGGCAGGGCGGGGAGCTGTTTTTT
CDR3aa: CASRDYAGGQGGELFF

j_gene: TRBJ1-5
v_gene: TRBV30
abundance: .
d_gene: .
CDR3nt: TGTGCCTGGAGTGCCTATAATAGCAATCAGCCCCAGCATTTT
CDR3aa: CAWSAYNSNQPQHF

j_gene: TRBJ2-7
v_gene: TRBV11-2
abundance: .
d_gene: .
CDR3nt: TGTGCCAGCGGGGTCGGCAGCCTCATCTACGAGCAGTACTTC
CDR3aa: CASGVGSLIYEQYF

j_gene: TRBJ2-7
v_gene: TRBV29-1
abundance: .
d_gene: TRBD1
CDR3nt: TGCAGCGTTGAGGACAGGAGCTCCTACGAGCAGTACTTC
CDR3aa: CSVEDRSSYEQYF

j_gene: TRBJ1-4
v_gene: TRBV18
abundance: .
d_gene: .
CDR3nt: TGTGCCAGCTCACCAGTTGAGGGTTCACTGTTTTTT
CDR3aa: CASSPVEGSLFF

j_gene: TRBJ2-1
v_gene: TRBV7-2
abundance: .
d_gene: .
CDR3nt: TGTGCCAGCAGCACCGGCCTCCTGGGCAATGAGCAGTTCTTC
CDR3aa: CASSTGLLGNEQFF

j_gene: TRBJ1-1
v_gene: TRBV7-8
abundance: .
d_gene: .
CDR3nt: TGTGCCAGCAGCTTTTCGGGGTACGGGGTCACTGAAGCTTTCTTT
CDR3aa: CASSFSGYGVTEAFF

j_gene: TRBJ2-3
v_gene: TRBV28
abundance: .
d_gene: TRBD2
CDR3nt: TGTGCCAGCAGTTTATGGGGCCTCCTAGCGGGACCGCCAGATACGCAGTATTTT
CDR3aa: CASSLWGLLAGPPDTQYF

j_gene: TRBJ1-4
v_gene: TRBV28
abundance: once
d_gene: .
CDR3nt: TGTGCCAGCAGTCCCCGGATCCATGAAAAACTGTTTTTT
CDR3aa: CASSPRIHEKLFF

j_gene: TRBJ2-1
v_gene: TRBV30
abundance: .
d_gene: .
CDR3nt: TGTGCCTGGATTAGTCAGTCGGGGGTAACTTTCTACAATGAGCAGTTCTTC
CDR3aa: CAWISQSGVTFYNEQFF

j_gene: TRBJ1-3
v_gene: TRBV6-1
abundance: .
d_gene: TRBD1
CDR3nt: TGTGCCAGCAGTGGAACAGGGGACCCTGGAAACACCATATATTTT
CDR3aa: CASSGTGDPGNTIYF

j_gene: TRBJ1-2
v_gene: TRBV2
abundance: .
d_gene: TRBD1
CDR3nt: TGTGCCAGCCTCTTTTTGGACAGGGCGTCAGGCTACACCTTC
CDR3aa: CASLFLDRASGYTF

j_gene: TRBJ2-5
v_gene: TRBV11-2
abundance: .
d_gene: TRBD2
CDR3nt: TGTGCCAGCAGCCAATTAGCGGGAGGGCCAGGAGAGACCCAGTACTTC
CDR3aa: CASSQLAGGPGETQYF

j_gene: TRBJ2-3
v_gene: TRBV18
abundance: .
d_gene: .
CDR3nt: TGTGCCAGCTCACCAAGGACTGCCACAGATACGCAGTATTTT
CDR3aa: CASSPRTATDTQYF

j_gene: TRBJ2-7
v_gene: TRBV2
abundance: once
d_gene: .
CDR3nt: TGTGCCAGCCTCTGGCAGGGGCCCTCCTACGAGCAGTACTTC
CDR3aa: CASLWQGPSYEQYF